This T cell receptor beta chain emerged from a study of blood T cell repertoires in COVID-19. Clones were sequenced by immunoSEQ multiplex PCR, and TCRdb holds only the in-frame ones, with some missing. The table has a few hundred thousand clones, approximately 85% seen once. Sequencing input: PBMCs or T cells enriched from blood (not recorded which). The sequence derives from a man in his thirties or forties who had recovered from COVID-19.

This CDR3 reads CASSIAGRDTQYF. DNA for the CDR3: TGTGCCAGTAGTATTGCCGGGAGAGATACGCAGTATTTT. The chain links TRBV19 to TRBJ2-3, with D possibly matching TRBD2 (6 bases). Germline CDR1 and CDR2: LNHDA and SQIVND (reference sequence). Trimming shortened V by 3 bases and J by 5 bases, and 9 bases separated the two germline ends. The CDR3 runs to 13 residues.